Presented here are 31 T cell receptor beta chains from one specimen sequenced in a study of cytomegalovirus exposure and HLA in healthy donors. Primers: 60 Vbeta forward and 13 Jbeta reverse. Here immunoSEQ multiplex PCR was the method, and the copy in TCRdb shows in-frame clones only, minus some. The data contain approximately 130,000 clones, about 80% of them singletons. Sequencing was performed on PBMCs. The receptor source for this set is a woman aged 40 to 50 in good health and CMV-seronegative.

This chain joins TRBV10-3 and TRBJ1-2; no clear D gene. CDR3 length equals 16 residues. V was cut by 0 bases and J by 1 base, with 12 bases left in between. Germline loops: CDR1 ENHRY, CDR2 SYGVKD. For the CDR3, the DNA is TGTGCCATCAGTGAGTCGTTTGGGCAATTTAACTATGGCTACACCTTC. Protein: CAISESFGQFNYGYTF.

A word on this clone: A junction boundary mismatches the germline segment, possibly from a read error. The chain employs TRBV7-9 and TRBJ1-1, with 7 bases that match TRBD1. This CDR3 has 16 residues. Germline CDR1 is SEHNR and CDR2 is FQNEAQ (reference sequence). The CDR3 coding sequence is TGTTCCAGCAGCTCGTTAGGGGGACAGACGAACACTGAAGCTTTCTTT. It codes for CSSSSLGGQTNTEAFF.

This sequence joins TRBV13 and TRBJ1-1, with 8 bases identical to TRBD1. The CDR3 has 19 residues. Looked up from germline, CDR1 is PRHDT and CDR2 is FYEKMQ (reference sequence). J lost 4 bases, V lost 2 bases, and 18 bases had no gene match. CDR3 bases: TGTGCCAGCAGCTTAAGAGGGGACCCGACAGGGGAGTTGAGCACTGAAGCTTTCTTT. Its translation: CASSLRGDPTGELSTEAFF.

The chain recombines TRBV7-8 with TRBJ2-2, with a weak D call TRBD2 (5 bases). The CDR3 totals 12 residues. Germline CDR1 SGHVS, CDR2 FQNEAQ. V lost 7 bases and J 5 bases, leaving 8 bases between the germline ends. The CDR3 reads CASTEGTGELFF. The CDR3 nucleotides read TGTGCCAGCACTGAGGGTACCGGGGAGCTGTTTTTT.

This clone appeared a single time. This rearrangement joins TRBV29-1 to TRBJ2-7; a possible D gene is TRBD1 (5 bases). Germline CDR1 reads SQVTM; CDR2 reads ANQGSEA. The CDR3 is 17 residues long. The germline V and J ends were trimmed by 4 bases and 4 bases, with 26 bases remaining between them. The chain's CDR3 is CSVGVSGRAVPGYEQYF. The CDR3 coding sequence is TGCAGCGTTGGGGTGTCTGGCAGGGCGGTCCCCGGATACGAGCAGTACTTC.

CDR3 residues: CASSARGYEQYF. The DNA of the CDR3 is TGTGCCAGCAGCGCTAGGGGCTACGAGCAGTACTTC. The rearrangement joins TRBV2 to TRBJ2-7, with D perhaps matching TRBD1 (5 bases). V was clipped by 6 bases and J by 3 bases, with 9 bases between them. Germline V gives CDR1 SNHLY, CDR2 FYNNEI. The CDR3 extends over 12 amino acids.

The rearrangement links TRBV2 to TRBJ1-2; D is perhaps TRBD1 (5 bases). The V and J ends lost 6 bases and 4 bases respectively, with 12 bases between them. The CDR3 is made up of 13 amino acids. Per the germline V gene, CDR1 is SNHLY and CDR2 is FYNNEI. As DNA, the CDR3 is TGTGCCAGCAGAGGGGACTCCTCCTATGGCTACACCTTC. This translates into CASRGDSSYGYTF.

V gene TRBV5-6 combines with J gene TRBJ2-7; TRBD1 might be the D (6 bases). The CDR3 is 15 residues long. From germline, CDR1 is SGHDT and CDR2 YYEEEE. Trimming shortened V by 4 bases and J by 3 bases, and 17 bases separated the two germline ends. The CDR3 region has the DNA TGTGCCAGCAGCCCGCTGAGGGGGAGAAGCTACGAGCAGTACTTC. Protein sequence: CASSPLRGRSYEQYF.

The V gene is TRBV5-4, the J gene TRBJ2-4, with TRBD1 identical over 12 bases. This CDR3 spans 13 amino acids. After removal of 10 bases from V and 9 bases from J, the junction contained 8 bases not matched to a gene. Germline lookup yields CDR1 SGHNT and CDR2 YYREEE (reference sequence). CDR3 sequence: CASGTGGAGIQYF. In DNA form, the CDR3 reads TGTGCCTCCGGGACAGGGGGCGCGGGCATTCAGTACTTC.

The rearrangement joins TRBV7-2 to TRBJ2-1; possibly TRBD2 for D (6 bases). The CDR3 loop spans 16 amino acids. Trimming took off 7 bases at V and 9 bases at J, with 25 bases between the two ends. Looked up from germline, CDR1 is SGHTA and CDR2 is FQGNSA. The CDR3: CASIPPGLRGSGEQFF. CDR3 nucleotide sequence: TGTGCCAGCATCCCTCCGGGACTGAGGGGCAGTGGTGAGCAGTTCTTC. Full variable domain (remainder filled in from reference TRBV7-2 and TRBJ2-1): GAGVSQSPSNKVTEKGKDVELRCDPISGHTALYWYRQSLGQGLEFLIYFQGNSAPDKSGLPSDRFSAERTGGSVSTLTIQRTQQEDSAVYLCASIPPGLRGSGEQFFGPGTRLTVL.

This chain connects TRBV6-1 to TRBJ1-1, with D tentatively TRBD1 (6 bases). The ends were cut back, 5 bases at V and 6 bases at J, with 16 bases in the middle. The CDR3 spans 14 residues. Per germline, CDR1 MNHNS and CDR2 SASEGT. The CDR3 sequence: CASSTTGRFAEAFF. CDR3 bases: TGTGCCAGCAGTACGACAGGCCGTTTTGCTGAAGCTTTCTTT.

The genes are TRBV6-5 and TRBJ2-5; TRBD2 agrees at 9 bases. The CDR3 totals 15 residues. Germline V gives CDR1 MNHEY, CDR2 SVGAGI. Trimming took 7 bases from V and 5 from J; bases not matched to a gene: 11. The CDR3 DNA reads TGTGCCAGCACCCGGGCGCTAGCGGGACGGGAGACCCAGTACTTC. It translates to CASTRALAGRETQYF.

The V and J genes are TRBV7-2 and TRBJ1-2; unclear D gene. The CDR3 loop spans 13 amino acids. The germline V gene encodes CDR1 SGHTA and CDR2 FQGNSA. V was clipped by 5 bases and J by 2 bases, with 9 bases between them. The CDR3 protein is CASSPQANYGYTF. In DNA, the CDR3 is TGTGCCAGCAGCCCCCAGGCGAACTATGGCTACACCTTC. The full variable domain, its missing parts supplied by reference TRBV7-2 and TRBJ1-2, is GAGVSQSPSNKVTEKGKDVELRCDPISGHTALYWYRQSLGQGLEFLIYFQGNSAPDKSGLPSDRFSAERTGGSVSTLTIQRTQQEDSAVYLCASSPQANYGYTFGSGTRLTVV.

Only one count was recorded for this clone. This CDR3 is CASSLRTNSPLHF. As DNA, the CDR3 is TGTGCCAGCAGCCTACGAACGAATTCACCCCTCCACTTT. The chain couples TRBV13 to TRBJ1-6, with D hard to call. Looked up from germline, CDR1 is PRHDT and CDR2 is FYEKMQ (reference sequence). The CDR3 consists of 13 residues. V lost 5 bases and J lost 7, with 9 bases in between.

The chain has TRBV19 and TRBJ2-7, with no clear D. Trimming removed 5 bases from V and 3 bases from J, with 11 bases in between. Germline CDR1 LNHDA, CDR2 SQIVND (reference sequence). There are 13 residues in the CDR3. This chain's CDR3 is CASSPGIHYEQYF. The CDR3, as DNA: TGTGCCAGTAGTCCCGGTATCCACTACGAGCAGTACTTC.

The rearrangement joins TRBV7-2 to TRBJ2-7; the D gene is possibly TRBD1 (6 bases). Germline-derived CDR1 and CDR2 are SGHTA and FQGNSA. Trimming removed 5 bases at V and 5 bases at J, with 16 bases between. There are 14 residues in the CDR3. CDR3 coding DNA: TGTGCCAGCAGCCGGACCCTAACAGGGAACGAGCAGTACTTC. Protein: CASSRTLTGNEQYF.

This chain uses TRBV9 with TRBJ2-5, with 9 positions matching TRBD2. V dropped 2 bases and J dropped 2; count of bases not matched to a gene: 10. The CDR3 extends over 17 amino acids. Germline V gene lookup returns CDR1 SGDLS and CDR2 YYNGEE. The DNA of the CDR3 is TGTGCCAGCAGCGTGGGACCGGCAGCGGGGGGTCAAGAGACCCAGTACTTC. It yields the protein CASSVGPAAGGQETQYF.

There are a few counts of this clone. The chain recombines TRBV19 with TRBJ1-2; D perhaps matches TRBD1 (6 bases). The germline CDR1 and CDR2 sequences are LNHDA and SQIVND (reference sequence). V lost 7 bases and J 4 bases, leaving 19 bases between the germline ends. The CDR3 length is 15 residues. DNA of the CDR3: TGTGCCAGTACTCCCTCCGCGGACAGCGGCTATGGCTACACCTTC. It is translated as CASTPSADSGYGYTF.

The chain recombines TRBV5-4 with TRBJ2-3; 10 nucleotides line up with TRBD2. J lost 3 bases, V lost 2 bases, and 3 bases had no gene match. Germline V lookup: CDR1 SGHNT, CDR2 YYREEE (reference sequence). The CDR3 runs to 15 residues. The CDR3 region has the DNA TGTGCCAGCAGCTTAGCTAGCGGGAGAACAGATACGCAGTATTTT. It codes for CASSLASGRTDTQYF. Full variable domain (outside the CDR3, taken from reference TRBV5-4 and TRBJ2-3): ETGVTQSPTHLIKTRGQQVTLRCSSQSGHNTVSWYQQALGQGPQFIFQYYREEENGRGNFPPRFSGLQFPNYSSELNVNALELDDSALYLCASSLASGRTDTQYFGPGTRLTVL.

The chain has TRBV5-1 and TRBJ2-7, with 8 bases aligning to TRBD1. This CDR3 is built from 16 residues. V was pared by 0 bases and J by 2 bases, with 7 bases of the junction left unmatched. Germline V gene data show CDR1 as SGHRS and CDR2 as YFSETQ. The DNA of the CDR3 is TGCGCCAGCAGCTTGGCGGGCAGGGGGCCGCCCTACGAGCAGTACTTC. Translation: CASSLAGRGPPYEQYF.

The CDR3 protein is CASSGAIINVPGLAGEGDEQYF. The CDR3, as DNA: TGTGCCAGCAGTGGTGCTATTATTAATGTGCCGGGACTAGCGGGAGAGGGGGACGAGCAGTACTTC. V and J are TRBV7-8 and TRBJ2-7; 14 nucleotides match TRBD2. Germline CDR1 SGHVS, CDR2 FQNEAQ. V shed 6 bases, J shed 5 bases, and the junction held 27 bases outside the gene matches. The CDR3 runs to 22 residues. Variable domain in full (rest from reference TRBV7-8 and TRBJ2-7): GAGVSQSPRYKVAKRGQDVALRCDPISGHVSLFWYQQALGQGPEFLTYFQNEAQLDKSGLPSDRFFAERPEGSVSTLKIQRTQQEDSAVYLCASSGAIINVPGLAGEGDEQYFGPGTRLTVT.

V and J are TRBV9 and TRBJ1-2; TRBD1 matches 9 bases. V shed 4 bases, J shed 2 bases, and the junction held 6 bases outside the gene matches. The CDR3 is 15 amino acids. Per germline, CDR1 SGDLS and CDR2 YYNGEE. CDR3 sequence: CASSPRTGENYGYTF. The DNA for the CDR3 is TGTGCCAGCAGCCCCCGGACAGGGGAAAACTATGGCTACACCTTC.

This rearrangement joins TRBV6-1 to TRBJ1-1, with D perhaps TRBD1 (6 bases). CDR1 is MNHNS and CDR2 is SASEGT in the germline V gene. This CDR3 is 15 amino acids long. Trimming pared 6 bases from V and 5 bases from J, leaving 19 bases between. This chain's CDR3 is CASSNRDTPKTEAFF. The CDR3 DNA reads TGTGCCAGCAGCAACCGGGACACACCCAAGACTGAAGCTTTCTTT.

The chain carries TRBV6-1 and TRBJ1-2; TRBD1 might be the D (6 bases). The CDR3 has 13 residues. The V and J ends lost 7 bases and 3 bases respectively, with 12 bases between them. Germline V gene lookup returns CDR1 MNHNS and CDR2 SASEGT. CDR3 amino acids: CASTQRGYYGYTF. The CDR3 DNA reads TGTGCCAGCACCCAAAGGGGGTACTATGGCTACACCTTC.

The chain employs TRBV7-9 and TRBJ2-4; D may be TRBD2 (5 bases). The CDR3 loop spans 16 amino acids. CDR1 is SEHNR and CDR2 is FQNEAQ in the germline V gene (reference sequence). V was trimmed by 5 bases and J by 0 bases, leaving 14 bases between them. This CDR3 reads CASSPGEGVAKNIQYF. The CDR3 coding sequence is TGTGCCAGCAGCCCCGGGGAAGGAGTAGCCAAAAACATTCAGTACTTC.

The chain combines TRBV4-2 with TRBJ1-1; TRBD1 is a possible D gene (6 bases). CDR3 length: 18 residues. The germline V gene encodes CDR1 LGHNA and CDR2 YNFKEQ. V lost 0 bases and J 2 bases, leaving 19 bases between the germline ends. The CDR3: CASSQESVSGGGNTEAFF. In DNA, the CDR3 is TGTGCCAGCAGCCAAGAGTCGGTTTCGGGGGGGGGCAACACTGAAGCTTTCTTT.

V is TRBV5-1 and J is TRBJ2-1; 10 nucleotides match TRBD2. Germline CDR1 reads SGHRS; CDR2 reads YFSETQ. V gave up 0 bases and J gave up 8 bases; unmatched junction bases: 5. The CDR3 has 15 amino acids. This CDR3 reads CASSLASGGADEQFF. CDR3 coding DNA: TGCGCCAGCAGCTTGGCCAGCGGGGGGGCTGATGAGCAGTTCTTC.

This chain connects TRBV11-2 to TRBJ2-7, with D perhaps TRBD2 (5 bases). Germline values: CDR1 SGHAT, CDR2 FQNNGV. The CDR3 runs 14 residues. Trimming took off 4 bases at V and 2 bases at J, with 12 bases between the two ends. As DNA, the CDR3 is TGTGCCAGCAGCTCCTACGGGGTGGCCTACGAGCAGTACTTC. Amino acid sequence: CASSSYGVAYEQYF.

The V gene is TRBV27, the J gene TRBJ2-7; the D gene is possibly TRBD1 (7 bases). Germline V gene data show CDR1 as MNHEY and CDR2 as SMNVEV (reference sequence). The length of the CDR3 is 14 residues. V was pared by 2 bases and J by 6 bases, with 14 bases between. The CDR3 here is CASSLPGGTREQYF. The CDR3 region has the DNA TGTGCCAGCAGTTTACCAGGGGGGACCCGCGAGCAGTACTTC.

This chain uses TRBV6-5 with TRBJ1-6; D unclear. The germline V gene has CDR1 MNHEY and CDR2 SVGAGI. The CDR3 extends over 13 amino acids. Trimming left V 4 bases short and J 7 bases short, with 8 bases between. This CDR3 reads CASSSVVNSPLHF. CDR3 DNA sequence: TGTGCCAGCAGTTCTGTCGTAAATTCACCCCTCCACTTT.

V and J are TRBV4-3 and TRBJ2-1; 12 bases line up with TRBD2. The CDR3 extends over 17 amino acids. CDR1 LGHNA and CDR2 YSLEER come from the germline V gene. With 0 bases clipped from V and 15 bases from J, the junction kept 15 bases outside the gene matches. The CDR3 spells CASSQDSGLAGGSRLFF. CDR3 DNA sequence: TGCGCCAGCAGCCAAGATTCGGGGCTAGCGGGAGGGTCCAGGCTGTTCTTC.